These 24 T cell receptor beta chains share one sample of origin, sequenced in a study of cytomegalovirus exposure and HLA in healthy donors. Researchers ran the PCR with 60 Vbeta and 13 Jbeta primers. TCRdb's copy holds only in-frame clones and misses some; the assay was immunoSEQ multiplex PCR. The sample yields over 150,000 clones, about four fifths seen once. Sequenced input: PBMCs. These receptors were taken from a girl between 10 and 17 years old in good health and CMV-seropositive.

V and J are TRBV7-8 and TRBJ2-6; D unresolved. The V end was cut by 3 bases, the J end by 2 bases, with 17 bases between. CDR1 and CDR2 from the germline V gene are SGHVS and FQNEAQ. CDR3 length: 18 amino acids. The CDR3 DNA is TGTGCCAGCAGCTTGTTCACGGCGAAACTAACTGGGGCCAACGTCCTGACTTTC. Its translation is CASSLFTAKLTGANVLTF.

The rearrangement links TRBV15 to TRBJ1-5; D is unresolved. Germline V gene lookup returns CDR1 LNHNV and CDR2 YYDKDF (reference sequence). V was pared by 0 bases and J by 0 bases, with 15 bases between. This CDR3 spans 18 amino acids. The CDR3 loop is CATSRDLEVVDSNQPQHF. The CDR3 region has the DNA TGTGCCACCAGCAGAGACTTAGAGGTAGTGGATAGCAATCAGCCCCAGCATTTT.

This chain uses TRBV6-5 with TRBJ2-7; 8 bases fit TRBD2. The V segment lost 0 bases and the J segment 3 bases; nucleotides outside the gene matches: 1. The CDR3 is made up of 14 amino acids. Germline V gives CDR1 MNHEY, CDR2 SVGAGI. The DNA of the CDR3 is TGTGCCAGCAGTTACTCTGGGACTAGCTACGAGCAGTACTTC. Protein sequence: CASSYSGTSYEQYF.

The rearrangement links TRBV18 to TRBJ2-7, with 10 positions matching TRBD2. The CDR3 length is 15 residues. The germline gives CDR1 KGHSH, CDR2 LQKENI. Trimming removed 6 bases from V and 6 bases from J; junction bases left unmatched: 11. CDR3 coding DNA: TGTGCCAGCTCGTTAAATCTAGCGGGAGTCTCCGAGCAGTACTTC. It yields the protein CASSLNLAGVSEQYF.

The table lists this clone with a few counts. The CDR3 sequence is CASSLVGGYTEAFF. As DNA, the CDR3 is TGTGCCAGCAGCTTAGTGGGGGGTTATACTGAAGCTTTCTTT. The rearrangement links TRBV11-3 to TRBJ1-1; D is possibly TRBD1 (5 bases). Germline CDR1 is SGHNT and CDR2 is YENEEA. V lost 1 base and J 5 bases, leaving 11 bases between the germline ends. The CDR3 runs 14 residues.

The rearrangement joins TRBV19 to TRBJ1-2; unclear D gene. Germline V gene lookup returns CDR1 LNHDA and CDR2 SQIVND (reference sequence). V lost 8 bases, J lost 5 bases, and 9 bases lay in between. The CDR3 extends over 11 amino acids. CDR3 nucleotide sequence: TGTGCCAGTGGACGGGAATATGGCTACACCTTC. This codes for CASGREYGYTF.

This chain uses TRBV11-2 with TRBJ2-5; D ambiguous. This CDR3 region has 13 residues. V was pared by 5 bases and J by 1 base, with 8 bases between. Germline V gene sequence: CDR1 SGHAT, CDR2 FQNNGV. The CDR3 spells CASSRLPQETQYF. For the CDR3, the DNA is TGTGCCAGCAGCCGCCTACCCCAAGAGACCCAGTACTTC.

CDR3 DNA sequence: TGTGCCAGTAGTATTCTCAGGGGGCAGTCCTACGAGCAGTACTTC. Translated, it gives CASSILRGQSYEQYF. The genes are TRBV19 and TRBJ2-7; TRBD1 matches 8 bases. Germline CDR1 reads LNHDA; CDR2 reads SQIVND (reference sequence). V was clipped by 3 bases and J by 1 base; unmatched bases: 5. There are 15 residues in the CDR3.

CDR3 sequence (DNA): TGTGCCAGCAGTTTCTGGACAGGGCATGTGTACGAGCAGTACTTC. Protein sequence: CASSFWTGHVYEQYF. The rearrangement joins TRBV28 to TRBJ2-7; TRBD1 aligns across 8 bases. CDR1 is MDHEN, CDR2 SYDVKM, per germline. This CDR3 has 15 amino acids. Trimming took 3 bases from V and 4 from J; bases not matched to a gene: 8.

The V gene is TRBV5-1, the J gene TRBJ1-1; perhaps TRBD1 as D (5 bases). From germline, CDR1 is SGHRS and CDR2 YFSETQ. V was shortened by 6 bases and J by 0 bases, with 12 bases between the two germline ends. The CDR3 totals 14 residues. In DNA, the CDR3 is TGCGCCAGCAAAGGAGACAGAATGAACACTGAAGCTTTCTTT. It encodes CASKGDRMNTEAFF.

The V gene is TRBV19, the J gene TRBJ1-2; D might be TRBD1 (5 bases). V was pared by 6 bases and J by 4 bases, with 18 bases between. The CDR3 spans 15 residues. CDR1 and CDR2 from the germline V gene are LNHDA and SQIVND (reference sequence). The CDR3 region has the DNA TGTGCCAGTAGGCCATTCGGGGGGGAGAGCTATGGCTACACCTTC. It encodes CASRPFGGESYGYTF.

On this clone itself: This sample includes further DNA sequences coding for the same CDR3. In DNA, the CDR3 is TGTGCCAGCAGTTACTCTCGGGGAAGCACAGATACGCAGTATTTT. Translated: CASSYSRGSTDTQYF. J is TRBJ2-3 and V is TRBV6-5; tentatively, D is TRBD2 (5 bases). V was clipped by 0 bases and J by 0 bases, with 7 bases between them. Germline CDR1 and CDR2: MNHEY and SVGAGI. This CDR3 is built from 15 residues.

The chain uses TRBV5-1 and TRBJ1-2; D uncertain. CDR3 length equals 15 residues. CDR1 and CDR2 (germline): SGHRS, YFSETQ. Between the trimmed V and J ends, which lost 0 bases and 6 bases, there was a span of 15 bases. The CDR3 is CASSLGRIPGDGYTF. CDR3 nucleotide sequence: TGCGCCAGCAGCTTGGGACGAATTCCCGGGGATGGCTACACCTTC. The full variable domain, rest sourced from reference TRBV5-1 and TRBJ1-2, is KAGVTQTPRYLIKTRGQQVTLSCSPISGHRSVSWYQQTPGQGLQFLFEYFSETQRNKGNFPGRFSGRQFSNSRSEMNVSTLELGDSALYLCASSLGRIPGDGYTFGSGTRLTVV.

This sequence joins TRBV5-1 and TRBJ2-5; a possible D gene is TRBD2 (5 bases). The ends were cut back, 0 bases at V and 1 base at J, with 16 bases in the middle. CDR3 length: 17 residues. From germline, CDR1 is SGHRS and CDR2 YFSETQ. The CDR3 nucleotides read TGCGCCAGCAGCTTGGGCAACACGGGAAACCTCCAAGAGACCCAGTACTTC. Translating it yields CASSLGNTGNLQETQYF.

V gene TRBV12-1 combines with J gene TRBJ2-5; the D call of TRBD2 is as the table states it, not checked on the DNA. TRBV12-1 is noted as a pseudogene. CDR3 length: 10 amino acids. This chain's CDR3 is CASSPSTQYF. The CDR3 bases are TGTGCCAGCAGCCCCTCGACCCAGTACTTC.

This rearrangement joins TRBV5-8 to TRBJ2-1, with D possibly being TRBD1 (5 bases). This CDR3 is 11 amino acids long. The germline V gene has CDR1 SGHTS and CDR2 YDEGEE. Trimming removed 0 bases from V and 10 bases from J, with 5 bases in between. Here the CDR3 reads CASSLEGEQFF. The CDR3 DNA sequence: TGTGCCAGCAGCTTGGAGGGGGAGCAGTTCTTC.

V and J are TRBV2 and TRBJ2-3; D perhaps matches TRBD2 (5 bases). V was shortened by 6 bases and J by 5 bases, with 12 bases between the two germline ends. Per germline, CDR1 SNHLY and CDR2 FYNNEI. The CDR3 sequence is 13 residues long. CDR3 nucleotide sequence: TGTGCCAGCAGGGAGGCGAGGGAAGATACGCAGTATTTT. Translation gives CASREAREDTQYF.

The rearrangement uses TRBV23-1 and TRBJ2-7, with D perhaps matching TRBD2 (5 bases). Being an ORF, TRBV23-1 has a function that is uncertain. The V end was cut by 4 bases, the J end by 7 bases, with 17 bases between. The CDR3 spans 14 residues. The DNA of the CDR3 is TGCGCCAGCAGTCGCCGGGAACAGCCTGGGGAGCAGTACTTC. The encoded protein is CASSRREQPGEQYF.

The gene calls are TRBV11-2 and TRBJ2-5; 8 positions match TRBD2. The germline gives CDR1 SGHAT, CDR2 FQNNGV. The CDR3 sequence is 15 residues long. Trimming took 5 bases from V and 5 from J; bases not matched to a gene: 10. CDR3 sequence (DNA): TGTGCCAGCAGCCCCCAAGCGGGGGTCGGGGAGACCCAGTACTTC. Translated, it gives CASSPQAGVGETQYF.

V usage is TRBV27 and J usage is TRBJ1-2, with D unclear. There are 13 residues in the CDR3. V gave up 5 bases and J gave up 8 bases, with 15 bases separating them. The germline gives CDR1 MNHEY, CDR2 SMNVEV (reference sequence). The CDR3 DNA reads as TGTGCCAGCAGTCCTTTCTCGACATGGGGCTACACCTTC. The encoded protein is CASSPFSTWGYTF.

This clone was picked up a small number of times. The chain has TRBV7-2 and TRBJ1-2, with 11 bases matching TRBD1. V shed 3 bases and J 7 bases; nucleotides not matched to a gene: 10. The CDR3 runs to 16 residues. Looked up from germline, CDR1 is SGHTA and CDR2 is FQGNSA. Here the CDR3 reads CASSFGTGGNPAGYTF. In nucleotides, the CDR3 is TGTGCCAGCAGCTTCGGGACAGGGGGTAATCCTGCTGGCTACACCTTC.

The chain recombines TRBV27 with TRBJ1-2; 7 nucleotides match TRBD1. This CDR3 has 14 residues. The V and J ends lost 5 bases and 6 bases, in that order; junction bases with no gene match: 9. Germline CDR1 MNHEY, CDR2 SMNVEV (reference sequence). The CDR3 DNA follows: TGTGCCAGCAGTCCCGGGTCAGGGGGTCATGGCTACACCTTC. It codes for CASSPGSGGHGYTF.

The chain joins TRBV28 to TRBJ1-4, with 10 bases aligning to TRBD1. Losses at the gene ends were 6 bases for V and 7 bases for J; bases not matched to a gene: 5. The germline gives CDR1 MDHEN, CDR2 SYDVKM. The CDR3 is made up of 14 amino acids. CDR3 DNA: TGTGCCAGCAGCCCTCGGGACAGGGGTGAAAAACTGTTTTTT. As protein: CASSPRDRGEKLFF.

The chain has TRBV29-1 and TRBJ1-2; 8 bases line up with TRBD1. This CDR3 has 14 amino acids. The junction had 10 bases not matched to a gene; V was cut back by 6 bases and J by 4 bases. The germline gives CDR1 SQVTM, CDR2 ANQGSEA. CDR3 residues: CSVVKDRGFYGYTF. The CDR3 nucleotides are TGCAGCGTAGTCAAAGACAGGGGCTTCTATGGCTACACCTTC. The variable domain in full, with the rest retrieved from reference TRBV29-1 and TRBJ1-2, is SAVISQKPSRDICQRGTSLTIQCQVDSQVTMMFWYRQQPGQSLTLIATANQGSEATYESGFVIDKFPISRPNLTFSTLTVSNMSPEDSSIYLCSVVKDRGFYGYTFGSGTRLTVV.